This TCR beta chain was observed in a study of blood T cell repertoires in COVID-19 (TCRdb year 2020). Study-wide context: The collaborator samples originated in the United States, Italy and Spain and spanned the acute and convalescent phases of COVID-19. The material from the prospective study consisted of cDNA or gDNA derived from T cells, B-cell-depleted T cells, or PBMCs. Deeply sampled blood TCRbeta repertoires from subjects exposed to, actively infected with, or recovered from COVID-19 were included in the dataset. The repertoires were released in a freely available public database intended as a resource for research on the immune response to SARS-CoV-2. Samples were obtained from the ongoing ImmuneRACE study (first 160 participants) and from roughly 1,300 subjects provided by 6 global collaborators. A de-identified subject ID, COVID-19 status, age in years and sex were almost always included in the sample metadata. Where available, HLA class I and class II types were taken from metadata supplied by the sample provider and were not determined by assay-based typing. Overall study outcomes, separate from this receptor: The amount of clinical and demographic metadata varied by source and participant and was provided uncurated.

Participants in the prospective study were enrolled through a virtual design, were aged about 18 to 100 years, and lived in 20 to 30 United States geographic areas. Cohort assignment in the prospective study relied on participant-reported clinical history from a screening survey and a study questionnaire. In the prospective study, whole blood, serum and a nasopharyngeal or oropharyngeal swab were collected from each participant by mobile phlebotomists. Participants in the prospective study had the option to provide additional blood draws and questionnaires over a roughly two-month period. Blood samples from the prospective study were shipped frozen or at room temperature prior to DNA extraction. TCRbeta CDR3 regions were amplified from genomic DNA by means of the immunoSEQ Assay, a bias-controlled multiplex PCR. In the source study's methods: The number of nucleated cells in each sample was estimated from the amplification of reference gene primers within the assay. To quantify the absolute abundance of each unique TCRbeta CDR3 rearrangement, sequence reads were collapsed and filtered. For each sample, productive Simpson clonality was calculated as the square root of Simpson's diversity index over productive rearrangements. The immuneACCESS repertoire file appears here via TCRdb, limited to in-frame rearrangements. These files lack a portion of the clones; in checked studies, under half of the deficit traces to unresolved V genes, and the cause of the others is not known. The V and J calls and clone size are taken from that table; D and trimming were inferred from the DNA. Across this sample there are about 220,000 clones, with roughly 90% seen only once. Over 3% of the sample rests with the top ten.

For this clone: Its binding antigen is unknown. Qualities for individual bases were not recorded, and no much larger clone is one base off. Other DNA sequences of this sample code for an identical CDR3.

From a lookup of the germline V gene, CDR1 and CDR2 are SNHLY and FYNNEI. V lost 6 bases and J lost 2 bases; the stretch between them is 10 bases long. Including the terminal cysteine and phenylalanine, the CDR3 comprises 13 residues. Solely the CDR3 DNA is kept, with 39 bases framed from the first base. In this chain, TRBV2 is recombined with TRBJ1-2; the D gene assignment is ambiguous. This receptor was obtained from a woman in her thirties or forties with acute COVID-19. The sample consisted of PBMCs or T cells enriched from blood (not recorded which). The bases are TGTGCCAGCAGCGCAAGAGGAAACTATGGCTACACCTTC. Its translation reads: CASSARGNYGYTF.